What follows is one TCR beta chain and its context. The antigen is unknown. This entry comes from a study of T-cell reconstitution after alpha-beta-depleted transplantation in children. Germline V lookup: CDR1 ENHRY, CDR2 SYGVKD. V lost 0 bases and J lost 3, with 9 bases in between. This CDR3 is 15 amino acids long. TCRbeta library preparation incorporated unique molecular identifiers. One entry per CDR3 protein results from TCRdb running MiXCR on the PCR reads. Of about a million distinct CDR3 sequences listed, about 29% were seen once; the top ten hold roughly 30%. Regarding the study as a whole: Reportedly, roughly two months post-transplant, alpha-beta T cells arose from several hundred expanded graft clones. Surviving thymic progenitors and recipient T cells were the source of high TCRbeta diversity at day 60 in some patients. Diversity and T-cell counts at one year after transplant derived mostly from new T cells.

This TCR was recovered from a boy in the first two years of life who had a stem cell transplant for SCID, so the T cells may come from the graft donor. The V and J genes are TRBV10-3 and TRBJ1-5; D is unresolved. The source material was PBMCs, mostly from graft donor cells, sampled 360 days after TCRalphabeta/CD19-depleted stem cell transplant. In DNA, the CDR3 is TGTGCCATCAGTGAGTCGGCGGATCCCAATCAGCCCCAGCATTTT. Translated, it gives CAISESADPNQPQHF.